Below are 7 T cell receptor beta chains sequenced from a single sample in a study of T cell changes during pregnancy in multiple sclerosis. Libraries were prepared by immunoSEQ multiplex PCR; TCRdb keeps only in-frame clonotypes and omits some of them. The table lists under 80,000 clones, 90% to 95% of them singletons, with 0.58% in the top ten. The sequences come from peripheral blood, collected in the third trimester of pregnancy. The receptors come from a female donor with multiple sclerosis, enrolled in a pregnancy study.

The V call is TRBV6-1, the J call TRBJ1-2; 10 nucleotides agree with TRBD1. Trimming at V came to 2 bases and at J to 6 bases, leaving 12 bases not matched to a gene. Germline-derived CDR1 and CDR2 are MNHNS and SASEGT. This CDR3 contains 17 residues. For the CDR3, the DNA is TGTGCCAGCAGTGAACCCGCCGGACAGGGGGGGAGCAATGGCTACACCTTC. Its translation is CASSEPAGQGGSNGYTF.

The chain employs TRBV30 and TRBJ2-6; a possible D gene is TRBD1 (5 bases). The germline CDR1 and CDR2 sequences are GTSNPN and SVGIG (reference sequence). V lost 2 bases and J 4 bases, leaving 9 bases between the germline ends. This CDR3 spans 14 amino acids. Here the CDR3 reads CAWSRPGGANVLTF. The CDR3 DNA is TGTGCCTGGAGTCGGCCAGGGGGGGCCAACGTCCTGACTTTC.

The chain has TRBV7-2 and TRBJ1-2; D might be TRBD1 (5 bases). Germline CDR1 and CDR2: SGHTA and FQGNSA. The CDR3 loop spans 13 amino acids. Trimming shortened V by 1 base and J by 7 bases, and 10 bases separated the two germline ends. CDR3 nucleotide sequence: TGTGCCAGCAGCTTAGAGACAGAGCTTGGCTACACCTTC. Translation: CASSLETELGYTF.

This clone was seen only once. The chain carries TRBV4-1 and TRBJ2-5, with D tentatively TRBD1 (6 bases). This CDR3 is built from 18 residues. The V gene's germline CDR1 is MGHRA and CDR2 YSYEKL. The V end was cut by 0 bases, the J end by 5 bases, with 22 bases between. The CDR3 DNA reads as TGCGCCAGCAGCCAAGATTGGGGCACAGGGACATATCGGGAGACCCAGTACTTC. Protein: CASSQDWGTGTYRETQYF.

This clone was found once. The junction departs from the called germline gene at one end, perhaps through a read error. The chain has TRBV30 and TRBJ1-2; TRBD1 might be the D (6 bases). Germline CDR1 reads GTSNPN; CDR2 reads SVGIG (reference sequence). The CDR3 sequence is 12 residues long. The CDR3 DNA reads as TGTGCCCGGAGGGGGGCAATTGAGGGCTACACCTTC. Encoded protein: CARRGAIEGYTF. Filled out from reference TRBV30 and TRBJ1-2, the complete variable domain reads SQTIHQWPATLVQPVGSPLSLECTVEGTSNPNLYWYRQAAGRGLQLLFYSVGIGQISSEVPQNLSASRPQDRQFILSSKKLLLSDSGFYLCARRGAIEGYTFGSGTRLTVV.

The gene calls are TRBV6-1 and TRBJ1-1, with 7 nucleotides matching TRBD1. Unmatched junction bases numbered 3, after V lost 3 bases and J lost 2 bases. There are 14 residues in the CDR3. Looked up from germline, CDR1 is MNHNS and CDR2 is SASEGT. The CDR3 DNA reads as TGTGCCAGCAGTGACCGACAGGGAAACACTGAAGCTTTCTTT. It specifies CASSDRQGNTEAFF.

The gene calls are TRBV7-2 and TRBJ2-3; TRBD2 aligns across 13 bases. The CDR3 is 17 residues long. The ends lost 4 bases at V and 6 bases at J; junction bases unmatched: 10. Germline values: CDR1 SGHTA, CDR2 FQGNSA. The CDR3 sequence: CASSSSTSGGAWDTQYF. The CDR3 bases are TGTGCCAGCAGCTCCTCAACTAGCGGGGGGGCCTGGGATACGCAGTATTTT.